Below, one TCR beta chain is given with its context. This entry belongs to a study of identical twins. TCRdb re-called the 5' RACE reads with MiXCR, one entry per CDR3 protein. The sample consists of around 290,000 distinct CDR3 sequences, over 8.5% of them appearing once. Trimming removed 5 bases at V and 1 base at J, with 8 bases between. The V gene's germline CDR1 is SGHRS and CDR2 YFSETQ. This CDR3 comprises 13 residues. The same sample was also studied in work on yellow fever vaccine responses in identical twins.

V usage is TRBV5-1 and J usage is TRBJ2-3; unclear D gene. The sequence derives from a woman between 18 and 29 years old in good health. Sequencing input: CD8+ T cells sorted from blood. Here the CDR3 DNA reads TGCGCCAGCAGACCGCCCGGCACAGATACGCAGTATTTT. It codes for CASRPPGTDTQYF.